This TCR beta chain was retrieved from a study of identical twins. CDR3 size: 14 residues. Between the trimmed V and J ends, which lost 7 bases and 2 bases, there was a span of 14 bases. TCRdb reanalysed the 5' RACE reads using MiXCR and keeps one entry per CDR3 protein. The sample carries around 300,000 distinct CDR3 sequences, under 9.5% recorded once. These data also featured in a second study, about yellow fever vaccine responses in identical twins. From that second work: Vaccine-induced T cell responses in twins were reportedly observed to appear partly convergent, partly personalized.

The sequencing input was memory (CD45RO+) T cells sorted from blood. The chain combines TRBV12-3 or TRBV12-4 with TRBJ1-2; D is possibly TRBD1 (5 bases). This receptor was identified in a woman younger than 35 in good health. This CDR3 reads CASTSSTVNYGYTF. The CDR3 DNA sequence: TGTGCCAGCACCTCATCGACAGTCAACTATGGCTACACCTTC.